The 25 T cell receptor beta chains listed next were all sequenced from one sample in a study of control samples from healthy donors and cancer patients. Here immunoSEQ multiplex PCR was the method, and the copy in TCRdb shows in-frame clones only, minus some. Of over 150,000 clones in the sample, around 94% were seen once. Input material: blood. Every receptor here comes from a woman under 30 in good health.

The rearrangement uses TRBV12-5 and TRBJ1-5; maybe TRBD1 (5 bases). V shed 0 bases and J shed 2 bases, with 17 bases lying between them. CDR1 is LGHNT, CDR2 FRNRAP, per germline. This CDR3 contains 18 residues. CDR3 in DNA: TGTGCTAGTGGTTTGGTAGCAGGGAGGGGTGGGGGCAATCAGCCCCAGCATTTT. It encodes CASGLVAGRGGGNQPQHF. Looking up the rest from reference TRBV12-5 and TRBJ1-5 gives the full variable domain: DARVTQTPRHKVTEMGQEVTMRCQPILGHNTVFWYRQTMMQGLELLAYFRNRAPLDDSGMPKDRFSAEMPDATLATLKIQPSEPRDSAVYFCASGLVAGRGGGNQPQHFGDGTRLSIL.

The CDR3 loop reads CASSLGLGSGVYGYTF. Here the CDR3 DNA reads TGTGCCAGCAGCTTAGGTCTGGGGTCCGGGGTCTATGGCTACACCTTC. The J gene is TRBJ1-2, the V gene TRBV7-9, with D hard to call. The length of the CDR3 is 16 residues. Trimming stripped 1 base from V and 4 bases from J, with 16 bases between. Germline V gene data show CDR1 as SEHNR and CDR2 as FQNEAQ (reference sequence).

The chain combines TRBV6-2 or TRBV6-3 with TRBJ1-2; 7 bases match TRBD1. This CDR3 comprises 14 residues. Germline CDR1 reads MNHEY; CDR2 reads SVGEGT. Trimming took 2 bases from V and 7 from J; bases not matched to a gene: 7. The CDR3 loop is CASSYGGTALGYTF. The CDR3 DNA follows: TGTGCCAGCAGTTACGGCGGGACAGCGCTTGGCTACACCTTC.

This CDR3 reads CASSLGGEQFF. The CDR3 nucleotides are TGTGCCAGCAGCTTGGGGGGTGAGCAGTTCTTC. The chain uses TRBV11-3 and TRBJ2-1, with D possibly matching TRBD2 (6 bases). Trimming removed 3 bases from V and 9 bases from J, with 6 bases in between. The CDR3 sequence is 11 residues long. The germline V gene encodes CDR1 SGHNT and CDR2 YENEEA.

The chain is built from TRBV28 and TRBJ1-5; 8 bases fit TRBD1. The length of the CDR3 is 15 residues. After removal of 5 bases from V and 1 base from J, the junction contained 4 bases not matched to a gene. Germline V gives CDR1 MDHEN, CDR2 SYDVKM. This CDR3 reads CASSPDRGSNQPQHF. The DNA for the CDR3 is TGTGCCAGCAGTCCTGACAGGGGAAGCAATCAGCCCCAGCATTTT.

The chain is built from TRBV5-4 and TRBJ1-3, with D tentatively TRBD1 (5 bases). CDR3 length equals 14 residues. From germline, CDR1 is SGHNT and CDR2 YYREEE (reference sequence). Trimming left V 4 bases short and J 0 bases short, with 8 bases between. The CDR3 region is CASSLGHSGNTIYF. The CDR3 DNA sequence: TGTGCCAGCAGCCTAGGACACTCTGGAAACACCATATATTTT. Full variable domain (rest looked up from reference TRBV5-4 and TRBJ1-3): ETGVTQSPTHLIKTRGQQVTLRCSSQSGHNTVSWYQQALGQGPQFIFQYYREEENGRGNFPPRFSGLQFPNYSSELNVNALELDDSALYLCASSLGHSGNTIYFGEGSWLTVV.

V gene TRBV7-9 combines with J gene TRBJ1-1; D not resolved. Per germline, CDR1 SEHNR and CDR2 FQNEAQ (reference sequence). With 2 bases removed from V and 4 bases from J, the gap between germline ends came to 8 bases. The CDR3 is 13 residues long. In DNA form, the CDR3 reads TGTGCCAGCAGCTTAACTCGAGGCACTGAAGCTTTCTTT. Translating gives CASSLTRGTEAFF.

The chain employs TRBV11-2 and TRBJ1-3; D perhaps matches TRBD1 (5 bases). CDR3 length: 15 amino acids. Germline V CDR1 and CDR2: SGHAT, FQNNGV. Trimming stripped 5 bases from V and 3 bases from J, with 14 bases between. The CDR3 DNA is TGTGCCAGCAGCCCCCAAGGACACCTTGGAAACACCATATATTTT. Amino acids: CASSPQGHLGNTIYF.

V and J are TRBV6-5 and TRBJ1-1, with 7 bases lining up with TRBD1. Trimming removed 2 bases from V and 2 bases from J; junction bases left unmatched: 8. CDR3 size: 16 residues. CDR1 is MNHEY, CDR2 SVGAGI, per germline. The CDR3 sequence is CASSYRAQGTNTEAFF. CDR3 sequence (DNA): TGTGCCAGCAGTTACCGTGCACAGGGGACAAACACTGAAGCTTTCTTT.

The rearrangement links TRBV6-5 to TRBJ2-5, with 11 bases fitting TRBD1. The length of the CDR3 is 14 residues. The V segment lost 2 bases and the J segment 4 bases; nucleotides outside the gene matches: 0. From germline, CDR1 is MNHEY and CDR2 SVGAGI. The CDR3 DNA reads TGTGCCAGCAGTTACGGGACAGGGGGAGAGACCCAGTACTTC. It is translated as CASSYGTGGETQYF.

The chain has TRBV3-1 (or the pseudogene TRBV3-2) and TRBJ2-2; D is undetermined. Trimming removed 3 bases from V and 3 bases from J, with 8 bases in between. CDR1 is LGHDT, CDR2 YNNKEL, per germline (reference sequence). CDR3 size: 14 residues. CDR3 DNA: TGTGCCAGCAGCCAGTCGCGATACACCGGGGAGCTGTTTTTT. Translating gives CASSQSRYTGELFF.

The chain is built from TRBV18 and TRBJ1-5; 8 bases are a match to TRBD1. The CDR3 extends over 15 amino acids. Germline CDR1 is KGHSH and CDR2 is LQKENI. V lost 6 bases, J lost 3 bases, and 7 bases stayed unmatched. In DNA form, the CDR3 reads TGTGCCAGCTCCCTCGGACAGGGAGTCAATCAGCCCCAGCATTTT. This codes for CASSLGQGVNQPQHF.

This chain uses TRBV12-2 with TRBJ1-1. TRBV12-2 is classified as a pseudogene. The CDR3 consists of 17 residues. The CDR3 sequence: CASRCIRTSGMNTEAFF. The DNA of the CDR3 is TGTGCAAGTCGTTGTATTCGGACCAGTGGTATGAACACTGAAGCTTTCTTT.

The chain uses TRBV5-6 and TRBJ2-3, with TRBD2 matching over 8 bases. Germline CDR1 reads SGHDT; CDR2 reads YYEEEE. V was pared by 2 bases and J by 1 base, with 0 bases of the junction left unmatched. This CDR3 is built from 14 residues. The CDR3 here is CASSFSGGTDTQYF. CDR3 nucleotide sequence: TGTGCCAGCAGCTTTAGCGGGGGCACAGATACGCAGTATTTT.

The genes are TRBV9 and TRBJ2-1, with 7 bases aligning to TRBD2. V was pared by 3 bases and J by 0 bases, with 12 bases of the junction left unmatched. CDR1 SGDLS and CDR2 YYNGEE come from the germline V gene. This CDR3 region has 18 residues. CDR3 coding DNA: TGTGCCAGCAGCGGCGGGGGATTTGGCGAGAGCTCCTACAATGAGCAGTTCTTC. Translated: CASSGGGFGESSYNEQFF.

The J gene is TRBJ1-2, the V gene TRBV27, with TRBD1 as a possible D gene (5 bases). The CDR3 runs to 14 residues. In germline, CDR1 is MNHEY, CDR2 SMNVEV (reference sequence). The ends were cut back, 3 bases at V and 8 bases at J, with 16 bases in the middle. The CDR3 nucleotides read TGTGCCAGCAGTTTTGGGGGAGGGACGGGCGGCTACACCTTC. The encoded protein is CASSFGGGTGGYTF.

The chain combines TRBV18 with TRBJ1-5; no firm D call. The germline V gene encodes CDR1 KGHSH and CDR2 LQKENI. CDR3 length equals 15 residues. V lost 2 bases, J lost 3 bases, and 11 bases lay in between. DNA of the CDR3: TGTGCCAGCTCACCAAGCGGACTCACCAATCAGCCCCAGCATTTT. This translates into CASSPSGLTNQPQHF.

V usage is TRBV4-2 and J usage is TRBJ2-3; D gene ambiguous. Germline V gene lookup returns CDR1 LGHNA and CDR2 YNFKEQ. Trimming removed 4 bases at V and 5 bases at J, with 1 base between. The CDR3 loop spans 10 amino acids. CDR3 loop: CASSRDTQYF. The CDR3 coding sequence is TGTGCCAGCAGCCGAGATACGCAGTATTTT.

CDR3 in amino acids: CASSPRGGRSSKNIQYF. The CDR3 nucleotides are TGTGCCAGCAGCCCCCGGGGGGGGAGGAGTTCCAAAAACATTCAGTACTTC. J is TRBJ2-4 and V is TRBV5-6; TRBD2 aligns across 8 bases. Germline CDR1 reads SGHDT; CDR2 reads YYEEEE. CDR3 length equals 17 residues. V lost 4 bases to trimming and J lost 2 bases; unmatched junction nucleotides: 11.

V and J are TRBV3-1 (or the pseudogene TRBV3-2) and TRBJ1-2; D not resolved. V lost 1 base and J lost 9, with 9 bases in between. Per the germline V gene, CDR1 is LGHDT and CDR2 is YNNKEL (reference sequence). This CDR3 region has 12 residues. The CDR3 sequence: CASSQGRVSYTF. The CDR3 DNA sequence: TGTGCCAGCAGCCAAGGTCGAGTCAGCTACACCTTC.

V gene TRBV27 combines with J gene TRBJ2-1; TRBD2 matches 14 bases. V was pared by 9 bases and J by 0 bases, with 7 bases of the junction left unmatched. The germline V gene encodes CDR1 MNHEY and CDR2 SMNVEV (reference sequence). The CDR3 covers 17 residues. The CDR3 DNA is TGTGCCAGTTCCGGGACTAGCGGGGGCAGCTCCTACAATGAGCAGTTCTTC. As protein: CASSGTSGGSSYNEQFF.

The chain has TRBV5-6 and TRBJ2-5; D possibly uses TRBD1 or TRBD2 (7 bases each). Trimming took 6 bases from V and 7 from J, leaving 25 bases between them. The germline CDR1 and CDR2 sequences are SGHDT and YYEEEE. The CDR3 totals 16 residues. CDR3 sequence: CASTLVRGGALGTQYF. CDR3 coding DNA: TGTGCCAGCACCCTGGTCAGGGGGGGGGCCCTAGGGACCCAGTACTTC.

The V gene is TRBV15, the J gene TRBJ1-5; D gene uncertain. The V gene's germline CDR1 is LNHNV and CDR2 YYDKDF (reference sequence). V lost 3 bases and J 4 bases, leaving 16 bases between the germline ends. The CDR3 has 16 residues. The CDR3 DNA is TGTGCCACCAGCAGCTTGAACCGGGTTCCAAATCAGCCCCAGCATTTT. This sequence encodes CATSSLNRVPNQPQHF.

The rearrangement joins TRBV7-9 to TRBJ1-4; D not certain. The CDR3 extends over 14 amino acids. The V gene's germline CDR1 is SEHNR and CDR2 FQNEAQ (reference sequence). Trimming took off 5 bases at V and 3 bases at J, with 10 bases between the two ends. CDR3 loop: CASSPRMANEKLFF. The CDR3 nucleotides are TGTGCCAGCAGCCCCCGGATGGCTAATGAAAAACTGTTTTTT.

The chain couples TRBV18 to TRBJ2-3; no firm D call. Germline CDR1 KGHSH, CDR2 LQKENI. Trimming left V 2 bases short and J 4 bases short, with 13 bases between. CDR3 length: 15 residues. The CDR3 sequence: CASSPSFSGPDTQYF. CDR3 DNA: TGTGCCAGCTCACCAAGCTTTTCAGGCCCAGATACGCAGTATTTT.